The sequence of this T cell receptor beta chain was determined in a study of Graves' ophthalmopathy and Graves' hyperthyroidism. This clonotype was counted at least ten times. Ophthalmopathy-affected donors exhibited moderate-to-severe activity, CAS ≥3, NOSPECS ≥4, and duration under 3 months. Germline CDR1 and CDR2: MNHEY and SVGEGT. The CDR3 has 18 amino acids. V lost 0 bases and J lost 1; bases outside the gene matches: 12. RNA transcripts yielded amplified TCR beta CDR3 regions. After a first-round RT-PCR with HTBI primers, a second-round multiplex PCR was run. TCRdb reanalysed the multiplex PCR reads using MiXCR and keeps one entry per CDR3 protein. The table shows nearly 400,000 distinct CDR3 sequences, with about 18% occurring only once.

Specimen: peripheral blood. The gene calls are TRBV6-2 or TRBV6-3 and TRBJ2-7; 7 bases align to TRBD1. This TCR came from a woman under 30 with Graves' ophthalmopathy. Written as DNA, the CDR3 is TGTGCCAGCAGTTACTCGATTTTGGCACAGGGGATATCCTACGAGCAGTACTTC. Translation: CASSYSILAQGISYEQYF.